This TCR beta chain came from a study of blood T cell repertoires in COVID-19. There are 14 residues in the CDR3. V was clipped by 1 base and J by 2 bases, with 8 bases between them. Germline V CDR1 and CDR2: LGHDT, YNNKEL (reference sequence). Clones were read by immunoSEQ multiplex PCR, and TCRdb kept only the in-frame ones, dropping some. The table includes 150,000 to 170,000 clones, about 81% detected once. The sequencing sample was made of PBMCs or T cells enriched from blood (not recorded which). The chain uses TRBV3-1 (or the pseudogene TRBV3-2) and TRBJ1-2, with a possible D match to TRBD1 (6 bases). The TCR comes from a man in his forties or fifties who had recovered from COVID-19. The CDR3 is CASSQGGQNYGYTF. DNA for the CDR3: TGTGCCAGCAGCCAAGGTGGACAGAACTATGGCTACACCTTC.